The T cell receptor (beta chain) described here comes from a study of identical twins. Study outcomes and limitations: It was cross-sectional statistical analysis, not following the same donors, that the conclusions relied on.

Trimming left V 4 bases short and J 0 bases short, with 13 bases between. The CDR3 spans 17 residues. Germline CDR1 is SEHNR and CDR2 is FQNEAQ (reference sequence). For this clonotype: As yet, its antigen is unknown.

Via MiXCR, TCRdb re-called the 5' RACE reads, giving one row per CDR3 protein. Of 550,000 to 800,000 distinct CDR3 sequences in the sample, 7.1% were seen once. The data also belong to a second study, concerning yellow fever vaccine responses in identical twins.

Sequences were obtained from PBMCs. The sequence came from a woman younger than 35 in good health. The genes are TRBV7-9 and TRBJ2-6; D gene unclear. In DNA, the CDR3 is TGTGCCAGCAGCTCGGCCAGTTGGAGCTCTGGGGCCAACGTCCTGACTTTC. It codes for CASSSASWSSGANVLTF.